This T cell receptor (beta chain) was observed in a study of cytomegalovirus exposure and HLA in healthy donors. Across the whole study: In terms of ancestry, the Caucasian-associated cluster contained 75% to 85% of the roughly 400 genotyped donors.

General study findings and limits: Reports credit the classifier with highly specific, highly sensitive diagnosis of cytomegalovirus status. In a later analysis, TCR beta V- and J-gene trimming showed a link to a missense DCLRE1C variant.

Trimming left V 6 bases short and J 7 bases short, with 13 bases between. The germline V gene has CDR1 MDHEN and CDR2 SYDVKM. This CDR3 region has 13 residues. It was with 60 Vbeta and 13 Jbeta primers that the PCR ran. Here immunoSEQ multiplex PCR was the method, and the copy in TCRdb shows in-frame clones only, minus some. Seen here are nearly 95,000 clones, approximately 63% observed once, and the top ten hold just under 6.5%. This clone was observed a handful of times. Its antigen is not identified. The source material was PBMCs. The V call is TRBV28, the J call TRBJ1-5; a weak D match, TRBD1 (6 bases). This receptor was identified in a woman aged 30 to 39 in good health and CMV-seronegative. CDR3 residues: CASRLNRDQPQHF. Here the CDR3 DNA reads TGTGCCAGCAGGCTCAACAGGGACCAGCCCCAGCATTTT.